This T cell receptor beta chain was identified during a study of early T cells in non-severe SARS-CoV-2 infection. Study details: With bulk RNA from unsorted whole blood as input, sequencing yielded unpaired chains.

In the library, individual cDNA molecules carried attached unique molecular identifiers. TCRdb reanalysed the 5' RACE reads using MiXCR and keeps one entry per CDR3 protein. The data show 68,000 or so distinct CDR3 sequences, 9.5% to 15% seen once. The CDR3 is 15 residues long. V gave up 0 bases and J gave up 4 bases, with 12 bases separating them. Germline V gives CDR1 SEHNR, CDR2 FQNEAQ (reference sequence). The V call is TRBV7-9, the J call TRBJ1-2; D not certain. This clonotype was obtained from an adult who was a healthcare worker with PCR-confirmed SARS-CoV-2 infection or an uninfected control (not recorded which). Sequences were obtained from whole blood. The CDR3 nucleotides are TGTGCCAGCAGCTTAGCCAAGACGTCACCCTATGGCTACACCTTC. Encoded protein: CASSLAKTSPYGYTF.